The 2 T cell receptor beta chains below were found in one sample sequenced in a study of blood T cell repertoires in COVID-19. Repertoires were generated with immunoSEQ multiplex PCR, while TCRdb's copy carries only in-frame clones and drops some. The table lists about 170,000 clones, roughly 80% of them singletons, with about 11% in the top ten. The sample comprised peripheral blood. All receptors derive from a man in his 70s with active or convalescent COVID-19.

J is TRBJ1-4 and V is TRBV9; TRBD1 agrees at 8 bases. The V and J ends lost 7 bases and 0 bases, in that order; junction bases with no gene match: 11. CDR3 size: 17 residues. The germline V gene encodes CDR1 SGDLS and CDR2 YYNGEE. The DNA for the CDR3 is TGTGCCAGCGCGGACAGGGAGGAAATCGCAACTAATGAAAAACTGTTTTTT. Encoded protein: CASADREEIATNEKLFF.

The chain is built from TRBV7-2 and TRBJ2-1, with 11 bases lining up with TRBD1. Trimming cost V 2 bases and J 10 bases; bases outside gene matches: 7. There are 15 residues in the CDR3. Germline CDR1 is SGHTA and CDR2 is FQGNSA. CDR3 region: CASSLRTGGWKEQFF. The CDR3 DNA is TGTGCCAGCAGCTTACGGACAGGGGGCTGGAAGGAGCAGTTCTTC.